The 2 T cell receptor beta chains reported below all come from one sample, sequenced in a study of blood T cell repertoires in COVID-19. This table comes from immunoSEQ multiplex PCR, and its TCRdb copy is limited to in-frame clones, with some not included. The table lists about 200,000 clones, just over 85% of them singletons. The sample was PBMCs or T cells enriched from blood (not recorded which). These receptors were taken from a middle-aged woman with acute COVID-19.

The chain recombines TRBV5-1 with TRBJ1-5; D is possibly TRBD1 (5 bases). CDR1 is SGHRS, CDR2 YFSETQ, per germline. CDR3 length: 15 amino acids. Trimming left V 0 bases short and J 5 bases short, with 12 bases between. The CDR3 region is CASSLAGDLYQPQHF. The CDR3 coding sequence is TGCGCCAGCAGCTTGGCGGGGGATTTATATCAGCCCCAGCATTTT.

This clone occurred a few times. The chain uses TRBV27 and TRBJ2-1, with 8 bases matching TRBD2. Germline V lookup: CDR1 MNHEY, CDR2 SMNVEV (reference sequence). This CDR3 is 15 amino acids long. With V trimmed by 5 bases and J by 6 bases, 9 bases remained unmatched. The CDR3 region is CASSPPGLGANEQFF. The CDR3 coding sequence is TGTGCCAGCAGTCCGCCGGGACTAGGGGCCAATGAGCAGTTCTTC.